This note documents a single T cell receptor (beta chain) sequence. The data were taken from a study of blood T cell repertoires in COVID-19. About the research overall: PBMCs, B-cell-depleted T cells, or T cells provided the cDNA or gDNA that made up the material.

How the authors handled the data: Nucleated cell counts were estimated from reference gene primer amplification. The method was immunoSEQ multiplex PCR; TCRdb's version includes in-frame clones alone and lacks a portion of them. That table furnishes V, J and clone size, whereas the DNA furnished D and trimming. The sample has 95,000 to 150,000 clones, 75% to 85% seen once. Germline CDR1 reads LNHDA; CDR2 reads SQIVND (reference sequence). The trim removed 7 bases at V and 6 bases at J, leaving 14 bases unmatched. The CDR3 spans 15 residues. The TCR comes from a woman in her fifties or sixties with acute or convalescent COVID-19. The sequencing sample was made of peripheral blood. The chain links TRBV19 to TRBJ1-1; 7 bases align to TRBD1. The DNA of the CDR3 is TGTGCCAGTACTGGACAGGAAGTACGGATCTCTGAAGCTTTCTTT. Protein product: CASTGQEVRISEAFF.